This T cell receptor beta chain was captured in a study of blood T cells in healthy people across ages. Study-wide results and limits: Researchers deemed the diversity estimates from one million T cells underestimates.

Sample-barcoded 5' priming and a J-beta primer mix drove a second PCR of 7 to 11 cycles. TCRdb reprocessed the 5' RACE reads via MiXCR and lists one record per CDR3 protein. The sample includes hundreds of thousands of distinct CDR3 sequences, 56% of them seen just once. V gave up 5 bases and J gave up 0 bases, with 19 bases separating them. The CDR3 totals 16 residues. In germline, CDR1 is DFQATT, CDR2 SNEGSKA (reference sequence). Donors were systemically healthy Caucasian individuals from Russia aged roughly 6 to 100 years. Researchers isolated at least 6.5 million PBMCs per sample. Many counts were recorded for this clonotype. Its antigen remains unknown.

Material: blood. V and J are TRBV20-1 and TRBJ1-2; TRBD1 is a possible D gene (5 bases). This sequence originates from a man aged 40-55 years in good health. The CDR3 DNA is TGCAGTGCTCCGGGGCAGGGCGGCTGGTCTAACTATGGCTACACCTTC. Translating gives CSAPGQGGWSNYGYTF.